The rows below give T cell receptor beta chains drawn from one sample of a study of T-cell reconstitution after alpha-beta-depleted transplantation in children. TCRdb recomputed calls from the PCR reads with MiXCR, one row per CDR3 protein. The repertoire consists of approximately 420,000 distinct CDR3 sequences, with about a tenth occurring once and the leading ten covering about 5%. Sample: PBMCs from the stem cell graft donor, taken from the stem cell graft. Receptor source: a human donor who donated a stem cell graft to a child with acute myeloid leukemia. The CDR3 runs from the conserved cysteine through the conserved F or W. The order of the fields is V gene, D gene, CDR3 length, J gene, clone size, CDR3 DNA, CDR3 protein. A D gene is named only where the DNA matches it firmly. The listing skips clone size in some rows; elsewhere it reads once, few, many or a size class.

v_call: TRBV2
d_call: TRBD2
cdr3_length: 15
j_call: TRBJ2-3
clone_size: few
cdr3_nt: TGTGCCAGCAGTGGTCTAGCGGGGGGCCGAGATACGCAGTATTTT
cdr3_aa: CASSGLAGGRDTQYF

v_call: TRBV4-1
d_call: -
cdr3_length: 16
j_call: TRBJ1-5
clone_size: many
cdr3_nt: TGCGCCAGCAGCCACAATGTGGGGGTTAGCAATCAGCCCCAGCATTTT
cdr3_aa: CASSHNVGVSNQPQHF

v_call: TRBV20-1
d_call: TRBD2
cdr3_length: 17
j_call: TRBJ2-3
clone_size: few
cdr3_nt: TGCAGTGCTAGAGGCCGCACTAGCGGGGTGGGGACAGATACGCAGTATTTT
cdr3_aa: CSARGRTSGVGTDTQYF

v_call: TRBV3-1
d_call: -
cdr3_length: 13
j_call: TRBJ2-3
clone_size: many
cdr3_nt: TGTGCCAGCAGCCAAGGCCGTACAGATACGCAGTATTTT
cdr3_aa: CASSQGRTDTQYF

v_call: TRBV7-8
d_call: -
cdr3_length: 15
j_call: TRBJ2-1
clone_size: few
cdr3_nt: TGTGCCAGCAGCGCCAACAGGGTACCGTACAATGAGCAGTTCTTC
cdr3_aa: CASSANRVPYNEQFF

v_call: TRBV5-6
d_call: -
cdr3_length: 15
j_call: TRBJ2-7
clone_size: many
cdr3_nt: TGTGCCAGCAGCGGCTTGCAGGGGGGTTACTACGAGCAGTACTTC
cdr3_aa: CASSGLQGGYYEQYF

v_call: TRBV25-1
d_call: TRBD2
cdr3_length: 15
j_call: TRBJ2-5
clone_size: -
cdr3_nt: TGTGCCAGCAGTCCCGGACTAGCGTCGAGCGAGACCCAGTACTTC
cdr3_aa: CASSPGLASSETQYF

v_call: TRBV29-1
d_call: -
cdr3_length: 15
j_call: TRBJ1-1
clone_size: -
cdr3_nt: TGCAGCGTCAGCCCCCATACAGGGACCTACACTGAATCTTTCTTT
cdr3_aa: CSVSPHTGTYTESFF

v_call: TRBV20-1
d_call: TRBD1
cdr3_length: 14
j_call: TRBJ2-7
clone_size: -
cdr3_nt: TGCAGTGCTAGACGGAGGGACAGGCACTACGAGCAGTACTTC
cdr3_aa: CSARRRDRHYEQYF

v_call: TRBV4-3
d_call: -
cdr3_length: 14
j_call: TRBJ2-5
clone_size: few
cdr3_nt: TGCGCCAGCAGCCAAGACGGATGGGGAGAGACCCAGTACTTC
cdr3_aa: CASSQDGWGETQYF

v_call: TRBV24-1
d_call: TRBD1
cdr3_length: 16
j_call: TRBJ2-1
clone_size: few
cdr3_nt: TGTGCCACCAGTGACCCTAACAGACAGGGGGTAAATGAGCAGTTCTTC
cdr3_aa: CATSDPNRQGVNEQFF

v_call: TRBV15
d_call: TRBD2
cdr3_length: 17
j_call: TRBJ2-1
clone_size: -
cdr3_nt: TGTGCCACCAGCAGACCCCCCGGGACTAGCGGGGGAGGGGAGCAGTTCTTC
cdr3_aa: CATSRPPGTSGGGEQFF

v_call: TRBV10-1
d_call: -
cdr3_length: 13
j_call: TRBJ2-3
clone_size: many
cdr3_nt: TGCGCCCCCGGACAGCGAGGGACAGATACGCAGTATTTT
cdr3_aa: CAPGQRGTDTQYF

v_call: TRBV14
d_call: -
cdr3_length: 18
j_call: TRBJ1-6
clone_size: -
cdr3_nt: TGTGCCAGCAGCCAAGACTACAGGATGAGCTCCTATAATTCACCCCTCCACTTT
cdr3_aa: CASSQDYRMSSYNSPLHF

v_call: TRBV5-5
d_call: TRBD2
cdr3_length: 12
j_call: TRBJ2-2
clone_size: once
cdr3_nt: TGTGCCAGCAGCTTGCTCGGGGGGGATGCCTTTTTT
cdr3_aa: CASSLLGGDAFF

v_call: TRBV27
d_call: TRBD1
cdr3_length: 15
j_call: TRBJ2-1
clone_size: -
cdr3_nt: TGTGCCAGCAGTCCCCGCCGGACAGGGGGCGGAGAGCAGTTCTTC
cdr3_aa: CASSPRRTGGGEQFF

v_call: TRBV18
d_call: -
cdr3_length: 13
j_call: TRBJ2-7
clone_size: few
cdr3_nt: TGTGCCAGCTCACCCGACCAAACCTACGAGCAGTACTTC
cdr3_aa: CASSPDQTYEQYF